The clone carrying this TCR beta chain appeared a few times. This sample is part of a study of blood T cell repertoires in COVID-19. Whole-study context: The analysed material was cDNA or gDNA that came from T cells, B-cell-depleted T cells, or PBMCs.

Per the authors' pipeline: For nucleated cells, counts were estimated from reference gene primer amplification. Generated by immunoSEQ multiplex PCR, the TCRdb table keeps only in-frame clones and is missing some. The V and J calls and the clone size are those of that table, but D and trimming were determined from the DNA. The data hold a few hundred thousand clones, with around 86% observed a single time. CDR1 and CDR2 (germline): PRHDT, FYEKMQ (reference sequence). After removal of 5 bases from V and 3 bases from J, the junction contained 6 bases not matched to a gene. This CDR3 region has 14 residues.

This clonotype originated in a woman between 45 and 60 years old who had recovered from COVID-19. The sample consisted of PBMCs or T cells enriched from blood (not recorded which). The rearrangement uses TRBV13 and TRBJ2-7, with 8 bases lining up with TRBD1. The CDR3 loop is CASSDGQGFYEQYF. The DNA of the CDR3 is TGTGCCAGCAGCGACGGACAGGGATTCTACGAGCAGTACTTC.